A single sample is the source of the 10 T cell receptor beta chains below, sequenced in a study of metastatic and nonmetastatic thyroid tumors. Via MiXCR, TCRdb re-called the PCR reads. Altogether 30,000 to 40,000 clones are present, around 20% being singletons, with the ten largest covering approximately 20%. Ahead of thyroid surgery, no patient had received treatment of any kind. Sequencing used blood. These receptors were collected from a female donor with papillary thyroid cancer or a benign thyroid nodule (not recorded which). Some clones in this sample may be carry-over from other donors' samples.

V usage is TRBV19 and J usage is TRBJ2-1; 14 bases are a match to TRBD2. The CDR3 runs to 13 residues. V was pared by 8 bases and J by 16 bases, with 10 bases of the junction left unmatched. Germline CDR1 is LNHDA and CDR2 is SQIVND (reference sequence). CDR3 amino acids: CASSTSGRAKGFF. CDR3 DNA sequence: TGTGCCAGTTCGACTAGCGGGAGGGCCAAGGGTTTCTTC.

This clone was recorded at least ten times. The V and J genes are TRBV5-1 and TRBJ1-6, with TRBD1 matching over 7 bases. The ends lost 1 base at V and 7 bases at J; junction bases unmatched: 5. This CDR3 is built from 15 residues. The germline V gene has CDR1 SGHRS and CDR2 YFSETQ. CDR3 in amino acids: CASSLTGVGNSPLHF. The CDR3 nucleotides read TGCGCCAGCAGCTTGACAGGGGTCGGGAATTCACCCCTCCACTTT.

This clone was seen a few times. The chain recombines TRBV10-1 with TRBJ1-1, with TRBD1 identical over 10 bases. Germline-derived CDR1 and CDR2 are WNHNN and SYGVQD (reference sequence). The CDR3 consists of 17 residues. V dropped 10 bases and J dropped 5; count of bases not matched to a gene: 19. The CDR3 nucleotides are TGCGCCACGACCCCGGCCGGGACAGGGGATTTAAGTACTGAAGCTTTCTTT. Translating it yields CATTPAGTGDLSTEAFF.

This clone was observed at least ten times. This specimen includes other DNA sequences encoding the same CDR3. The V and J genes are TRBV10-1 and TRBJ1-1; TRBD1 agrees at 7 bases. Germline V CDR1 and CDR2: WNHNN, SYGVQD (reference sequence). CDR3 length equals 13 residues. The V segment lost 6 bases and the J segment 6 bases; nucleotides outside the gene matches: 7. The CDR3 reads CASRLAGGPEAFF. The CDR3 coding sequence is TGCGCCAGCAGACTCGCAGGGGGTCCTGAAGCTTTCTTT.

There are many counts of this clone. The J gene is TRBJ2-3, the V gene TRBV18, with 7 bases fitting TRBD2. Trimming at V came to 2 bases and at J to 6 bases, leaving 2 bases not matched to a gene. Germline CDR1 KGHSH, CDR2 LQKENI. This CDR3 region has 13 residues. CDR3 sequence: CASSPAGDDTQYF. CDR3 nucleotide sequence: TGTGCCAGCTCACCAGCGGGGGACGATACGCAGTATTTT. The full variable domain, in which reference TRBV18 and TRBJ2-3 provide the parts outside the CDR3, is NAGVMQNPRHLVRRRGQEARLRCSPMKGHSHVYWYRQLPEEGLKFMVYLQKENIIDESGMPKERFSAEFPKEGPSILRIQQVVRGDSAAYFCASSPAGDDTQYFGPGTRLTVL.

This clone was recorded at least ten times. The chain is built from TRBV11-2 and TRBJ2-7; D remains unclear. This CDR3 spans 14 amino acids. V lost 2 bases and J 0 bases, leaving 8 bases between the germline ends. Germline loops: CDR1 SGHAT, CDR2 FQNNGV. The CDR3 spells CASSLITDSYEQYF. Written as DNA, the CDR3 is TGTGCCAGCAGCTTAATCACGGACTCCTACGAGCAGTACTTC.

The V call is TRBV11-2, the J call TRBJ2-2; 8 bases line up with TRBD1. CDR1 and CDR2 from the germline V gene are SGHAT and FQNNGV. The CDR3 consists of 17 residues. V lost 5 bases and J lost 2; bases outside the gene matches: 10. The CDR3 DNA reads TGTGCCAGCAGCCCCTACCGGACAGGGAGCAACACCGGGGAGCTGTTTTTT. It is translated as CASSPYRTGSNTGELFF. The full variable domain, its missing parts supplied by reference TRBV11-2 and TRBJ2-2, is EAGVAQSPRYKIIEKRQSVAFWCNPISGHATLYWYQQILGQGPKLLIQFQNNGVVDDSQLPKDRFSAERLKGVDSTLKIQPAKLEDSAVYLCASSPYRTGSNTGELFFGEGSRLTVL.

Regarding this clone: A much bigger clone sits one base away, suggesting this may be a read error. V and J are TRBV5-1 and TRBJ1-1, with 10 bases matching TRBD1. The CDR3 is 16 residues long. Germline V lookup: CDR1 SGHRS, CDR2 YFSETQ. The CDR3 nucleotides are TGCGCCGGCAGCGACCCGGGACAGGGGCGGAATACTGAAGCTTTCTTT. Translation gives CAGSDPGQGRNTEAFF.

This clone was detected many times. The V call is TRBV18, the J call TRBJ2-3, with TRBD1 matching 7 bases. This CDR3 contains 13 residues. Unmatched junction bases numbered 5, after V lost 8 bases and J lost 3 bases. The germline CDR1 and CDR2 sequences are KGHSH and LQKENI. This CDR3 is CASQRQGTDTQYF. CDR3 DNA sequence: TGTGCCAGCCAGCGACAGGGTACAGATACGCAGTATTTT.

This clone was counted ten times or more. The rearrangement uses TRBV5-6 and TRBJ2-5; 7 nucleotides match TRBD2. This CDR3 region has 15 residues. J lost 8 bases, V lost 4 bases, and 14 bases had no gene match. CDR1 and CDR2 (germline): SGHDT, YYEEEE. The CDR3 sequence: CASSQYSGLGLTQYF. The CDR3 nucleotides are TGTGCCAGCAGCCAATACTCCGGACTAGGATTAACCCAGTACTTC. Using reference TRBV5-6 and TRBJ2-5 for the parts outside the CDR3, the full variable domain is DAGVTQSPTHLIKTRGQQVTLRCSPKSGHDTVSWYQQALGQGPQFIFQYYEEEERQRGNFPDRFSGHQFPNYSSELNVNALLLGDSALYLCASSQYSGLGLTQYFGPGTRLLVL.